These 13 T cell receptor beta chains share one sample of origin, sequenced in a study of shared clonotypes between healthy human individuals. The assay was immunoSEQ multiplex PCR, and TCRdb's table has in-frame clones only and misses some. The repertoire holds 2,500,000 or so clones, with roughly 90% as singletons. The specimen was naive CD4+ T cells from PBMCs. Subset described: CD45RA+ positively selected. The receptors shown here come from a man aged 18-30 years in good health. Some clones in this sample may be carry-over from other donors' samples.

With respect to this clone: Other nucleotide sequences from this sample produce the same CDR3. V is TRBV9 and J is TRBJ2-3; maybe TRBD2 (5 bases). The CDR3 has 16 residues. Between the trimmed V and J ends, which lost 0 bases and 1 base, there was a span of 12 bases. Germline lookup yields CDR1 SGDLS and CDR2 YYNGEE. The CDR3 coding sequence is TGTGCCAGCAGCGTAGGAGAGGGCGGCCGCACAGATACGCAGTATTTT. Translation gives CASSVGEGGRTDTQYF.

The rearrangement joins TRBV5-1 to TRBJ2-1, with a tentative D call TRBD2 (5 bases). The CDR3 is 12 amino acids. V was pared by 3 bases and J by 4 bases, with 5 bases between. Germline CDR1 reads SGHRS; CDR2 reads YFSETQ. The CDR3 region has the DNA TGCGCCAGCAGCTGGAGGTACAATGAGCAGTTCTTC. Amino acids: CASSWRYNEQFF.

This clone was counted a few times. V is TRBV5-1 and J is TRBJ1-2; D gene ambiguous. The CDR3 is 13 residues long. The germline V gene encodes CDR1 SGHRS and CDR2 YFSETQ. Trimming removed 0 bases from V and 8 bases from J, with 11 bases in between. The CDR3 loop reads CASSLAAGRGYTF. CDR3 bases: TGCGCCAGCAGCTTGGCCGCGGGCCGAGGCTACACCTTC.

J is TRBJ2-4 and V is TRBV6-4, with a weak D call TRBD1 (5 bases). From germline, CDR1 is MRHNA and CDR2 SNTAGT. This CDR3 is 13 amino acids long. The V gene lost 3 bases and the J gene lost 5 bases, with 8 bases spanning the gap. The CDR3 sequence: CASSETRENIQYF. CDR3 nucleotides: TGTGCCAGCAGTGAGACCAGGGAAAACATTCAGTACTTC.

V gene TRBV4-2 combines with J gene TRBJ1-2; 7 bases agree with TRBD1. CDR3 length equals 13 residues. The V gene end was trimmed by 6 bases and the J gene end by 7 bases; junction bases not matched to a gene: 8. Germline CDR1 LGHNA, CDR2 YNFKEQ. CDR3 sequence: CASREEGASGYTF. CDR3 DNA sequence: TGTGCCAGCAGGGAGGAGGGGGCGAGTGGCTACACCTTC.

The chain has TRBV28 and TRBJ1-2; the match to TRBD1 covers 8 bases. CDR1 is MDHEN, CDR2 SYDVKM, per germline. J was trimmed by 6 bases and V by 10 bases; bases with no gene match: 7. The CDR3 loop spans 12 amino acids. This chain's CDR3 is CATPDRADGYTF. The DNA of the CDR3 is TGTGCCACCCCGGACAGGGCGGATGGCTACACCTTC.

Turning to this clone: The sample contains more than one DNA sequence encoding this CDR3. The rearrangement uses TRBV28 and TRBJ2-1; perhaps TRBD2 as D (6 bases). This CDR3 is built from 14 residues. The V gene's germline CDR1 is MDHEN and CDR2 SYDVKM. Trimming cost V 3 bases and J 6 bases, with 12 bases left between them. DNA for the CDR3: TGTGCCAGCAGTTTGGGGGGAGGACGCAATGAGCAGTTCTTC. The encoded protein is CASSLGGGRNEQFF.

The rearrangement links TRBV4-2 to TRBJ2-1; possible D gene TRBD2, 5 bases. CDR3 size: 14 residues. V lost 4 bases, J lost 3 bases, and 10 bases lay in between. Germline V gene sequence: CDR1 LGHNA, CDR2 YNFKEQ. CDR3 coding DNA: TGTGCCAGCAGCCCGCTAAGCGGCTACAATGAGCAGTTCTTC. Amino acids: CASSPLSGYNEQFF.

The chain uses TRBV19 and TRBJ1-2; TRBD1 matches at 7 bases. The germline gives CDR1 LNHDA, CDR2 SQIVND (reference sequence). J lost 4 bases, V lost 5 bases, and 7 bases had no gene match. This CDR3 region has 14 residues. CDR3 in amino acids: CASSVIRDSYGYTF. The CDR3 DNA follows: TGTGCCAGTAGTGTAATTCGGGACAGCTATGGCTACACCTTC. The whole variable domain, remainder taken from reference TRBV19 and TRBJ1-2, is DGGITQSPKYLFRKEGQNVTLSCEQNLNHDAMYWYRQDPGQGLRLIYYSQIVNDFQKGDIAEGYSVSREKKESFPLTVTSAQKNPTAFYLCASSVIRDSYGYTFGSGTRLTVV.

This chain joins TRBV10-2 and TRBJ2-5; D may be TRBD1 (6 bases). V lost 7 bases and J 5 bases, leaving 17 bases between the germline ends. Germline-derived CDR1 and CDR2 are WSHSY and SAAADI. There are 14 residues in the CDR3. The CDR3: CASTDDGQRETQYF. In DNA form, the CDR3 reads TGCGCCAGCACGGATGATGGACAGCGGGAGACCCAGTACTTC.

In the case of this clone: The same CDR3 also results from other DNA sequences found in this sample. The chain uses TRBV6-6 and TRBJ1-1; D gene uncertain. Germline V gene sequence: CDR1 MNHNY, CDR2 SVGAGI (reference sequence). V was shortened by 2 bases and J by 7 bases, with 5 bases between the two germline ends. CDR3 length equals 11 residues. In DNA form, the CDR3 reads TGTGCCAGCAGTTACGTGGGTGAAGCTTTCTTT. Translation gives CASSYVGEAFF.

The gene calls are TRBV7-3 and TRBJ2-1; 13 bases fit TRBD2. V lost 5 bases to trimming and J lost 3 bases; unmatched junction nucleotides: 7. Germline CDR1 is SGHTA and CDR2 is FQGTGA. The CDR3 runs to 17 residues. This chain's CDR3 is CASSTRGLAGVYNEQFF. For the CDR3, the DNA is TGTGCCAGCAGCACCCGTGGACTAGCGGGAGTCTACAATGAGCAGTTCTTC.

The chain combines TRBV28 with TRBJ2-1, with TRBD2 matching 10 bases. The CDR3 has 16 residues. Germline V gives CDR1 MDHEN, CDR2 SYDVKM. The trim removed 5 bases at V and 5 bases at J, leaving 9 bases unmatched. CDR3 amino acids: CASSDRWTSGDNEQFF. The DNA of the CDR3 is TGTGCCAGCAGTGACCGGTGGACTAGCGGTGACAATGAGCAGTTCTTC.